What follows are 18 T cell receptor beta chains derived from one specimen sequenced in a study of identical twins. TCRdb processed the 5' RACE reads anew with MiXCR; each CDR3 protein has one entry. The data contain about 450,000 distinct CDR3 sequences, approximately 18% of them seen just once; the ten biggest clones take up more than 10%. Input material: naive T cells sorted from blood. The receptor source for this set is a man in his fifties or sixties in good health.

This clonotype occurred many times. CDR3 protein: CSASDLAGVPNEQFF. Written as DNA, the CDR3 is TGCAGTGCCAGCGATCTAGCGGGGGTCCCCAATGAGCAGTTCTTC. The chain joins TRBV20-1 to TRBJ2-1; 10 nucleotides match TRBD2. CDR1 and CDR2 from the germline V gene are DFQATT and SNEGSKA (reference sequence). V gave up 6 bases and J gave up 6 bases; unmatched junction bases: 11. The CDR3 length is 15 residues.

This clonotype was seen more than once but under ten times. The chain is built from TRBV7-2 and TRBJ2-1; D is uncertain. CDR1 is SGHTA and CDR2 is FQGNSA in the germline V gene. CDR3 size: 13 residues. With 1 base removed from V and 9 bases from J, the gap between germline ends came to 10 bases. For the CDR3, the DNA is TGTGCCAGCAGCTTAGATGTCGTTGGTGAGCAGTTCTTC. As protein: CASSLDVVGEQFF.

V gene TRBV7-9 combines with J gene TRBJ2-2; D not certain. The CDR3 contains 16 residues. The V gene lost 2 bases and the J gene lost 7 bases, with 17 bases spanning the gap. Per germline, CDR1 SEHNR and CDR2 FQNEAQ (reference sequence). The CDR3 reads CASSLSSGRRGGELFF. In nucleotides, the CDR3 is TGTGCCAGCAGCTTATCTTCAGGCCGTCGTGGCGGGGAGCTGTTTTTT.

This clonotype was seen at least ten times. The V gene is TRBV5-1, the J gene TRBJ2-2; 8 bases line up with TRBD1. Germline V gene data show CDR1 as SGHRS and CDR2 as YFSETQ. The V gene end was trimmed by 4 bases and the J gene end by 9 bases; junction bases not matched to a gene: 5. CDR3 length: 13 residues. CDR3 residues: CASSMDRVRELFF. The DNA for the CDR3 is TGCGCCAGCAGCATGGACAGGGTCCGGGAGCTGTTTTTT.

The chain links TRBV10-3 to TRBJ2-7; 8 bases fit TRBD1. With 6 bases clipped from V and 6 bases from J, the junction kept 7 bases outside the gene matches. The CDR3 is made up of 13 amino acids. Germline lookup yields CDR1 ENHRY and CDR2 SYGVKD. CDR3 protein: CAISRQGLGEQYF. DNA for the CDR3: TGTGCCATCAGCCGACAGGGGCTAGGCGAGCAGTACTTC.

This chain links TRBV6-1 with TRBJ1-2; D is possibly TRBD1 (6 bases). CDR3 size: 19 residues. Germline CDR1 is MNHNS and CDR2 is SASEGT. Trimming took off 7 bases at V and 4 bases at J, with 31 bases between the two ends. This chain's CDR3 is CASTLSLGTGIGGTYGYTF. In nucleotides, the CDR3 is TGTGCCAGCACCCTGTCTCTCGGTACAGGGATTGGAGGGACCTATGGCTACACCTTC.

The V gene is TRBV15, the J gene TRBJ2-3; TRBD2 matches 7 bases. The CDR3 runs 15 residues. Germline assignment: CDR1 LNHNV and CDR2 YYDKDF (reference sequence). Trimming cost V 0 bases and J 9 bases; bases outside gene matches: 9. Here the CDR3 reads CATSRDPAGRETQYF. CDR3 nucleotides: TGTGCCACCAGCAGAGATCCGGCAGGGAGGGAGACGCAGTATTTT.

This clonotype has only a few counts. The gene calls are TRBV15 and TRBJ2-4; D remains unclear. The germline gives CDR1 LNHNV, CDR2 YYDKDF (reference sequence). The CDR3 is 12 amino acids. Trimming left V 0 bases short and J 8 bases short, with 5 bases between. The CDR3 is CATSRDLYIQYF. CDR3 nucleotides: TGTGCCACCAGCAGAGACCTCTACATTCAGTACTTC.

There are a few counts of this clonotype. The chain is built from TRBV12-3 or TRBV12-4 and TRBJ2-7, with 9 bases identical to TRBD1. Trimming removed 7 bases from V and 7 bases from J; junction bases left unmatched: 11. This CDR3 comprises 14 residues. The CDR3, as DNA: TGTGCCAGCACCATGAGGACAGGGGCGCGGGAGCAGTACTTC. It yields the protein CASTMRTGAREQYF.

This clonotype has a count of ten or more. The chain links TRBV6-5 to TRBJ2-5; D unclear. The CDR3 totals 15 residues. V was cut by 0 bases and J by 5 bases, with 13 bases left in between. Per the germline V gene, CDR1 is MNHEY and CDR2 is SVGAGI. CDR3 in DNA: TGTGCCAGCAGTTACTCGGCAACGGGCCGGGAGACCCAGTACTTC. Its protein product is CASSYSATGRETQYF.

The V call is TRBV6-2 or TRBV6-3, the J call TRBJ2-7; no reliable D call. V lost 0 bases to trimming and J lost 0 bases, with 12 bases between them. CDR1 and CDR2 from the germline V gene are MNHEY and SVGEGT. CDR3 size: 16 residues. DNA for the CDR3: TGTGCCAGCAGTTACTCGAGTGGCAGAGTCTCCTACGAGCAGTACTTC. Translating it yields CASSYSSGRVSYEQYF.

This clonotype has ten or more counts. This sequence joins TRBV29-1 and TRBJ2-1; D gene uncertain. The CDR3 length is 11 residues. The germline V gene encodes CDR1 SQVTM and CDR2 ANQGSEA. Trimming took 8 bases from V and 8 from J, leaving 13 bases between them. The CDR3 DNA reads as TGCAGCCCCACCAGTGGCCATGAGCAGTTCTTC. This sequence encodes CSPTSGHEQFF.

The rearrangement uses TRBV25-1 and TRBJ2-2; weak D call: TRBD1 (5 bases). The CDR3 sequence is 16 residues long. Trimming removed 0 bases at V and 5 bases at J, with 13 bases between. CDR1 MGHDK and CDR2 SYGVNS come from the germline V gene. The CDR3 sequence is CASSEYGHPLTGELFF. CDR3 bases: TGTGCCAGCAGTGAATATGGACATCCCTTAACCGGGGAGCTGTTTTTT.

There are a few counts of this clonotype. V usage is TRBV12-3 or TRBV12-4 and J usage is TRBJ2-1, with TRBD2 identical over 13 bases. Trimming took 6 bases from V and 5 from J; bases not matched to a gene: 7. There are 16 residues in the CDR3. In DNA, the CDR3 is TGTGCCAGCAGACAAACCGGGACTAGCGGGAACAATGAGCAGTTCTTC. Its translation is CASRQTGTSGNNEQFF.

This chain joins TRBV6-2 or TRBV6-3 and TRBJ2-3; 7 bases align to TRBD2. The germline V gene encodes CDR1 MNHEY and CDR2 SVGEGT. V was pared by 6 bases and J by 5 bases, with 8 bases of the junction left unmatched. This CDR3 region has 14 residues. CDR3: CASRDDQRGDTQYF. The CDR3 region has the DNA TGTGCCAGCAGAGACGACCAGCGGGGAGATACGCAGTATTTT.

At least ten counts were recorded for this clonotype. The CDR3 DNA reads TGTGCCAGCAGTTTGGGGACCGGAACTGACACCGGGGAGCTGTTTTTT. The encoded protein is CASSLGTGTDTGELFF. The chain carries TRBV28 and TRBJ2-2; possibly TRBD1 or TRBD2 for D (5 bases each). The CDR3 consists of 16 residues. Germline-derived CDR1 and CDR2 are MDHEN and SYDVKM. Trimming removed 3 bases at V and 3 bases at J, with 14 bases between. Full variable domain (remainder filled in from reference TRBV28 and TRBJ2-2): DVKVTQSSRYLVKRTGEKVFLECVQDMDHENMFWYRQDPGLGLRLIYFSYDVKMKEKGDIPEGYSVSREKKERFSLILESASTNQTSMYLCASSLGTGTDTGELFFGEGSRLTVL.

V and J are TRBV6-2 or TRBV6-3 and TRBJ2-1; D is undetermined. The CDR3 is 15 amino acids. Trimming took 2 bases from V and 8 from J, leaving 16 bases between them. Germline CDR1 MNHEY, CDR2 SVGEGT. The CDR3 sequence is CASSYPRGSTYEQFF. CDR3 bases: TGTGCCAGCAGTTACCCCCGAGGTTCGACTTATGAGCAGTTCTTC.

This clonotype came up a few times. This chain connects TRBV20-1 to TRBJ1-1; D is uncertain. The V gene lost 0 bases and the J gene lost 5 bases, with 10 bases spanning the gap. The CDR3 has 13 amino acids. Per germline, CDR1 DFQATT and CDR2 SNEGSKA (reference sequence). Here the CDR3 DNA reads TGCAGTGCTAGAGATAACATGAGGACTGAAGCTTTCTTT. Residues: CSARDNMRTEAFF.